This TCR beta chain was profiled in a study of graft-versus-host responses after intestinal transplantation. Lymphocytes from graft epithelium and lamina propria were isolated. Generated by immunoSEQ multiplex PCR, the TCRdb table keeps only in-frame clones and is missing some. The sample shows tens of thousands of clones, about 80% of them seen only once. The sequences come from ileum tissue, collected 98 days after intestinal transplantation. The source of this sequence is a human patient who received an intestinal transplant, so some T cells may come from the graft donor.

Here the CDR3 reads CAWKGSSYEQYF. The CDR3 DNA is TGTGCCTGGAAGGGTAGCTCCTACGAGCAGTACTTC. The chain employs TRBV30 and TRBJ2-7; D uncertain. This CDR3 has 12 amino acids. Per the germline V gene, CDR1 is GTSNPN and CDR2 is SVGIG (reference sequence). V was cut by 4 bases and J by 0 bases, with 7 bases left in between.